This T cell receptor beta chain came from a study of cytomegalovirus exposure and HLA in healthy donors. Germline values: CDR1 MDHEN, CDR2 SYDVKM. CDR3 length: 11 residues. V lost 6 bases and J lost 6, with 6 bases in between. This PCR relied on a set of 60 Vbeta primers and 13 Jbeta primers. The table came from immunoSEQ multiplex PCR; TCRdb's copy has only in-frame clones and leaves some out. The sample includes about 160,000 clones, approximately 74% of them seen just once. This clone was counted a few times. V is TRBV28 and J is TRBJ1-5; D gene ambiguous. This receptor was obtained from a woman in her twenties or thirties in good health and CMV-seronegative. The material sequenced was PBMCs. CDR3: CASSKSQPQHF. The CDR3 DNA is TGTGCCAGCAGCAAATCTCAGCCCCAGCATTTT. The full variable domain, in which reference TRBV28 and TRBJ1-5 provide the parts outside the CDR3, is DVKVTQSSRYLVKRTGEKVFLECVQDMDHENMFWYRQDPGLGLRLIYFSYDVKMKEKGDIPEGYSVSREKKERFSLILESASTNQTSMYLCASSKSQPQHFGDGTRLSIL.